The sequence of this TCR beta chain was determined in a study of shared clonotypes between healthy human individuals. The method was immunoSEQ multiplex PCR; TCRdb's version includes in-frame clones alone and lacks a portion of them. The table records some 2 million clones, 90% to 95% of them present only once. General observations from the study: Sampling was confined to blood; repertoires within tissues likely differ.

Concerning this clone itself: What it binds is not known.

This CDR3 region has 13 residues. Germline V gene sequence: CDR1 MNHNS, CDR2 SASEGT. V was clipped by 8 bases and J by 5 bases; unmatched bases: 7. Sequences were obtained from naive CD4+ T cells sorted from blood. Subset meaning: CD45RA+ positively selected. The sequence was collected from a man younger than 35 in good health. V usage is TRBV6-1 and J usage is TRBJ1-2; TRBD1 agrees at 8 bases. The CDR3 loop is CASGAGGSYGYTF. Here the CDR3 DNA reads TGTGCCAGCGGGGCAGGGGGCTCTTATGGCTACACCTTC.